The clone carrying this T cell receptor (beta chain) appeared a few times. Its matching antigen is unknown. This CDR3 comprises 15 residues. The ends were cut back, 4 bases at V and 0 bases at J, with 10 bases in the middle. CDR1 and CDR2 (germline): MNHNS, SASEGT. Stated time point: cycle 4 day 1 (C4D1), after 6 weeks of nivolumab. Relapses following autologous stem cell transplantation were seen in all patients, with brentuximab vedotin exposure varying. This entry belongs to a study of PD-1 blockade in classical Hodgkin lymphoma. Findings and limits, study-wide: Complete responders entered with baseline diversity on par with newly diagnosed patients, the results showed.

Clones were read by immunoSEQ multiplex PCR, and TCRdb kept only the in-frame ones, dropping some. The sample shows tens of thousands of clones, just under 80% of them seen only once. The source material was peripheral blood mononuclear cells (PBMCs), sampled before the fourth cycle of nivolumab. The sequence came from a human donor with classical Hodgkin lymphoma. This rearrangement joins TRBV6-1 to TRBJ1-5; unclear D gene. In DNA form, the CDR3 reads TGTGCCAGCAGTGCTCGGACCACTAGCAATCAGCCCCAGCATTTT. The encoded protein is CASSARTTSNQPQHF.